This T cell receptor beta chain was recorded in a study of blood T cell repertoires in COVID-19. Clones were sequenced by immunoSEQ multiplex PCR, and TCRdb holds only the in-frame ones, with some missing. The sample has 380,000 or so clones, approximately 86% seen once. The CDR3 loop spans 17 amino acids. The germline CDR1 and CDR2 sequences are SSHAT and FNYEAQ (reference sequence). After removal of 6 bases from V and 2 bases from J, the junction contained 10 bases not matched to a gene. The specimen sequenced was peripheral blood. The V gene is TRBV7-7, the J gene TRBJ2-2, with 9 bases that match TRBD2. The TCR sequence derives from a woman aged 55-75 years with COVID-19, enrolled during active disease. DNA for the CDR3: TGTGCCAGCAGTTCCGATAGCGGGGGATTAAACACCGGGGAGCTGTTTTTT. It encodes CASSSDSGGLNTGELFF. Complete variable domain (other parts from reference TRBV7-7 and TRBJ2-2): GAGVSQSPRYKVTKRGQDVTLRCDPISSHATLYWYQQALGQGPEFLTYFNYEAQPDKSGLPSDRFSAERPEGSISTLTIQRTEQRDSAMYRCASSSDSGGLNTGELFFGEGSRLTVL.